Listed here is a single TCR beta chain. This clonotype was counted many times. Its antigen target is currently unknown. No much larger clone is present one base from it, and per-base qualities are unavailable. This sample's time point label indicates: patch test 1, 2 weeks after DPC sensitization. The treatment or condition label here, explained by the study, means: therapeutic diphenylcyclopropenone sensitization with weekly scalp DPC. At each patch-test visit, blood was drawn before the patch test was applied. Patients were considered eligible if aged 18 to 70, diagnosed with alopecia and deemed suitable for DPC therapy, and patients were excluded if pregnant. Total RNA was isolated from unfractionated whole blood collected in Tempus Blood RNA tubes. The data belong to a study of human T cells and chemical hapten exposure listed by TCRdb under 2021. With regard to the full study: For sensitization, 2% DPC in acetone was applied to a roughly 2 cm by roughly 2 cm area of upper inner arm skin. Throughout the roughly 25-week study period, patients were also given weekly therapeutic DPC doses on the scalp. Patch testing was done on the upper back using Finn chambers containing 0.01% DPC, and results were scored after 6 days according to International Contact Dermatitis Research Group standards. The patient cohort, mostly female, included alopecia areata with under or over 50% scalp involvement, alopecia totalis and alopecia universalis. The libraries were sequenced as a pool, and the TCR yield per sample differed mostly because of small variations in library volumes within the pool. This study followed changes in the peripheral blood TCR repertoire in vivo during primary and secondary sensitization of alopecia patients to the hapten diphenylcyclopropenone (DPC). Blood was sampled from patients pre-sensitization (week 0) and at 2, 6 and about 24 weeks after DPC sensitization. Blood for TCR sequencing was provided by twenty-nine alopecia patients at one to four time points (pre-sensitization, 2, 6 and 24 weeks).

Summary of the overall study and its limitations: Alopecia, a presumed autoimmune disease, was present in all patients, so the immune response of the patients might differ from that of healthy individuals. The number of PT1 expanded TCRs positively correlated with patch test score, significant at thresholds 8, 16 and 32 but not 4. Repeated subsampling changed both the strength of the expansion versus patch-test correlation and the threshold at which that correlation became significant. DPC sensitization did not change how many TCRs were above 1 in 1000 frequency, and no evidence was found of alterations in global repertoire structure. Compared with pre-sensitization or healthy control sets, expanded TCRs formed significantly more large CDR3 similarity clusters, which is consistent with antigen-driven responses.

The receptor library was made with RACE. The instrument was a NextSeq 500. During library preparation, unique molecular identifiers were attached to individual cDNA molecules so that TCRs could be counted quantitatively and reproducibly. From each blood RNA sample, both TCR alpha and TCR beta chains were sequenced. The source study handled its data this way. Samples had a median of about 96,000 TCRs, with a range from about 20,000 to 690,600. V, J and CDR3 annotation of the TCR reads was performed with the Decombinator software suite. For PS versus PT1 abundance plots, all samples were subsampled to the same number of TCRs (28,000). Expanded TCRs were defined as absent before sensitization and observed at least eight times at the 2-week time point. TCRdb reanalyzed the raw reads on its own, using fastp at Q25 for trimming and MiXCR for clone calling, and kept in-frame beta chains. Rows matching on CDR3 protein sequence are summarized as one entry with the most common DNA and genes. What appears here as the V and J calls and clone size reflects TCRdb's work, not the paper's. The sample records roughly 200,000 distinct CDR3 sequences, approximately 20% of which are singletons. The ten largest clones capture about 7% of the sample.

Trimming accounts for 3 bases at V and 8 bases at J, while the number of junction bases matched to no gene is 12. For CDR1 and CDR2, the germline V gene lists KGHSH and LQKENI. The CDR3 holds 17 amino acids from the cysteine to the phenylalanine. Here the CDR3 DNA is all that survives: 51 bases in frame from base 1. Sample: whole blood, taken in connection with sensitization to the hapten diphenylcyclopropenone (DPC). This clonotype was obtained from a woman aged 45-60 years with alopecia areata. Some clones in this sample may be carry-over from other donors' samples. The rearrangement joined TRBV18 to TRBJ2-1, with TRBD2 matching 11 junction bases. The CDR3 loop reads CASSPLNPGLAGDEQFF. In nucleotide form, the sequence is TGTGCCAGCTCACCCCTGAACCCTGGACTAGCGGGCGATGAGCAGTTCTTC.